This T cell receptor delta chain is from a study of γδ T cells in repeated Plasmodium falciparum infection. TCRdb re-processed the multiplex PCR reads via CATT. The sample shows 70,000 to 95,000 delta-chain clones, 1.4% of them seen only once. Concerning this clone: TCRdb shows a much larger clone's protein in place of this DNA's translation, and the two differ at residue 16, likely through a read error; the protein shown is translated from the DNA.

This clonotype was obtained from a pool of human donors (malaria-infected and uninfected, not separated). The specimen was gamma-delta T cells from blood.

DNA for the CDR3: TGTGCCTGTGACAGTCTCCCTGGGGGACCCCGACATGGTACTAACGCCGATAAACTCATCTTT. Amino acids: CACDSLPGGPRHGTNADKLIF. The chain uses TRDV2 and TRDJ1, with 8 positions matching TRDD3. No J segment appears in TCRdb, so it was assigned here by matching the sequence to germline. J was trimmed by 3 bases and V by 2 bases; bases with no gene match: 25. There are 21 residues in the CDR3. Germline V lookup: CDR1 GEAIGNYY, CDR2 EKD.